A selection of T cell receptor beta chains follows, all from one sample in a study of STAT3 mutations in large granular lymphocyte leukemia. Sequencing used immunoSEQ multiplex PCR; TCRdb keeps in-frame clones, though not all of them. The sample has some 10,000 clones, 85% to 90% seen once. The sample was peripheral blood mononuclear cells. The receptors originated from a man in his 60s with T-cell large granular lymphocyte leukemia. Some clones in this sample may be carry-over from other donors' samples. The CDR3 runs from the conserved cysteine through the conserved F or W. The D gene is left open where the match is weak. Only some rows state a clone size, as once, few, many or a class for expanded clones.

J: TRBJ2-6
D: .
length: 16
size: .
V: TRBV28
CDR3: CASSFPDSSQPGVLTF
DNA: TGTGCCAGCAGTTTCCCCGACAGTAGCCAGCCAGGCGTCCTGACTTTC

J: TRBJ1-5
D: .
length: 15
size: .
V: TRBV7-9
CDR3: CASSFGGVTHQPQHF
DNA: TGTGCCAGCAGCTTTGGGGGGGTAACACATCAGCCCCAGCATTTT

J: TRBJ2-5
D: TRBD2
length: 15
size: .
V: TRBV19
CDR3: CASSTAGVGVETQYF
DNA: TGTGCCAGTAGTACGGCGGGAGTGGGGGTGGAGACCCAGTACTTC

J: TRBJ1-2
D: .
length: 12
size: .
V: TRBV9
CDR3: CASSVLGGGYTF
DNA: TGTGCCAGCAGCGTGTTGGGGGGAGGCTACACCTTC

J: TRBJ2-1
D: TRBD2
length: 15
size: .
V: TRBV7-2
CDR3: CASSAGTSGSREQFF
DNA: TGTGCCAGCAGCGCGGGGACTAGCGGGAGTCGTGAGCAGTTCTTC

J: TRBJ2-3
D: .
length: 13
size: few
V: TRBV28
CDR3: CASSRLNTGTQYF
DNA: TGTGCCAGCAGTCGATTAAATACAGGGACGCAGTATTTT

J: TRBJ2-3
D: .
length: 13
size: .
V: TRBV28
CDR3: CASSLRTADTQYF
DNA: TGTGCCAGCAGTTTGAGGACAGCGGATACGCAGTATTTT

J: TRBJ2-3
D: TRBD1
length: 13
size: .
V: TRBV7-2
CDR3: CASTATGGDTQYF
DNA: TGTGCCAGCACCGCGACAGGGGGGGATACGCAGTATTTT

J: TRBJ1-1
D: .
length: 14
size: .
V: TRBV5-4
CDR3: CASSLEGWRTEAFF
DNA: TGTGCCAGCAGCTTGGAAGGGTGGCGGACTGAAGCTTTCTTT

J: TRBJ2-2
D: TRBD1
length: 16
size: .
V: TRBV19
CDR3: CASSIRTGTNTGELFF
DNA: TGTGCCAGTAGTATCCGGACAGGGACGAACACCGGGGAGCTGTTTTTT

J: TRBJ2-1
D: .
length: 14
size: once
V: TRBV5-1
CDR3: CASSPSGQNNEQFF
DNA: TGCGCCAGCAGCCCCTCGGGCCAAAACAATGAGCAGTTCTTC

J: TRBJ2-3
D: TRBD2
length: 16
size: .
V: TRBV7-9
CDR3: CASSLQGLAGRDTQYF
DNA: TGTGCCAGCAGTTTACAAGGACTAGCGGGGAGGGATACGCAGTATTTT

J: TRBJ1-6
D: .
length: 16
size: .
V: TRBV11-2
CDR3: CASSLKPTDEFGTLHF
DNA: TGTGCCAGCAGCTTAAAGCCGACGGACGAATTCGGGACCCTCCACTTT

J: TRBJ2-2
D: .
length: 11
size: once
V: TRBV11-3
CDR3: CASSLTGRLFF
DNA: TGTGCCAGCAGCTTAACGGGTAGACTGTTTTTT

J: TRBJ2-1
D: .
length: 14
size: .
V: TRBV5-1
CDR3: CASGGTASYNEQFF
DNA: TGCGCCAGCGGGGGGACAGCCTCCTACAATGAGCAGTTCTTC

J: TRBJ1-2
D: .
length: 13
size: .
V: TRBV28
CDR3: CASRLDSIYGYTF
DNA: TGTGCCAGCAGGCTGGACAGTATCTATGGCTACACCTTC

J: TRBJ2-5
D: .
length: 14
size: .
V: TRBV6-6
CDR3: CASSHGGPEETQYF
DNA: TGTGCCAGCAGCCACGGGGGCCCCGAGGAGACCCAGTACTTC

J: TRBJ2-6
D: .
length: 16
size: once
V: TRBV19
CDR3: CASSQNTPSGANVLTF
DNA: TGTGCCAGTAGCCAAAACACCCCCTCTGGGGCCAACGTCCTGACTTTC

J: TRBJ2-1
D: TRBD1
length: 14
size: .
V: TRBV7-3
CDR3: CASSLTQGSSEQFF
DNA: TGTGCCAGCAGCTTAACACAGGGGTCTAGTGAGCAGTTCTTC

J: TRBJ1-2
D: TRBD1
length: 15
size: .
V: TRBV28
CDR3: CASSSVPPNRGIYTF
DNA: TGTGCCAGCAGTTCGGTCCCTCCTAACAGGGGAATTTACACCTTC

J: TRBJ2-7
D: TRBD2
length: 16
size: .
V: TRBV4-2
CDR3: CASSQAGTSGSYEQYF
DNA: TGTGCCAGCAGCCAGGCCGGGACTAGCGGCTCCTACGAGCAGTACTTC

J: TRBJ1-2
D: .
length: 12
size: .
V: TRBV30
CDR3: CAWSASGDGYTF
DNA: TGTGCCTGGAGTGCGTCAGGGGATGGCTACACCTTC

J: TRBJ2-7
D: .
length: 12
size: few
V: TRBV7-9
CDR3: CASSQQGYEQYF
DNA: TGTGCCAGCAGCCAACAGGGATACGAGCAGTACTTC

J: TRBJ1-5
D: .
length: 13
size: .
V: TRBV30
CDR3: CAWNQGNIQPQHF
DNA: TGTGCCTGGAACCAGGGTAACATTCAGCCCCAGCATTTT

J: TRBJ2-5
D: .
length: 16
size: once
V: TRBV5-4
CDR3: CASSLSVSGVPETQYF
DNA: TGTGCCAGCAGCTTGTCGGTCTCTGGGGTCCCAGAGACCCAGTACTTC

J: TRBJ2-3
D: .
length: 14
size: .
V: TRBV19
CDR3: CASSRGAPPHTQYF
DNA: TGTGCCAGTAGTAGGGGGGCACCTCCCCATACGCAGTATTTT

J: TRBJ1-5
D: .
length: 13
size: .
V: TRBV10-2
CDR3: CASRARAESPQHF
DNA: TGCGCCAGCAGAGCCAGGGCCGAATCGCCCCAGCATTTT

J: TRBJ2-7
D: .
length: 14
size: .
V: TRBV6-5
CDR3: CASSYSIMAYEQYF
DNA: TGTGCCAGCAGTTACTCGATTATGGCCTACGAGCAGTACTTC

J: TRBJ2-7
D: .
length: 14
size: once
V: TRBV7-3
CDR3: CASSLSGEGGEQYF
DNA: TGTGCCAGCAGCTTATCGGGAGAGGGAGGCGAGCAGTACTTC

J: TRBJ1-1
D: .
length: 14
size: once
V: TRBV13
CDR3: CASSLKVAGQKAFF
DNA: TGTGCCAGCAGCTTAAAGGTAGCTGGACAGAAAGCTTTCTTT

J: TRBJ2-1
D: .
length: 15
size: .
V: TRBV6-6
CDR3: CASSYSTRAYNEQFF
DNA: TGTGCCAGCAGTTACTCGACCCGGGCCTACAATGAGCAGTTCTTC

J: TRBJ2-1
D: .
length: 17
size: .
V: TRBV5-1
CDR3: CASSPKERHLTGNEQFF
DNA: TGCGCCAGCAGCCCGAAGGAGCGTCACCTTACGGGGAATGAGCAGTTCTTC

J: TRBJ2-3
D: .
length: 15
size: .
V: TRBV18
CDR3: CASSPKWGDTDTQYF
DNA: TGTGCCAGCTCCCCAAAGTGGGGGGATACAGATACGCAGTATTTT

J: TRBJ1-2
D: .
length: 12
size: .
V: TRBV2
CDR3: CASSPRNYGYTF
DNA: TGTGCCAGCAGTCCCCGGAACTATGGCTACACCTTC

J: TRBJ1-2
D: .
length: 14
size: .
V: TRBV7-9
CDR3: CASSVLTGSYGYTF
DNA: TGTGCCAGCAGCGTGCTAACAGGGTCCTATGGCTACACCTTC

J: TRBJ2-5
D: TRBD2
length: 15
size: .
V: TRBV5-1
CDR3: CASSLSPHGRETQYF
DNA: TGCGCCAGCAGCTTATCACCCCACGGGAGGGAGACCCAGTACTTC

J: TRBJ1-2
D: .
length: 15
size: .
V: TRBV4-1
CDR3: CASSQTGTLNYGYTF
DNA: TGCGCCAGCAGCCAAACCGGCACGCTGAACTATGGCTACACCTTC

J: TRBJ2-1
D: .
length: 14
size: .
V: TRBV9
CDR3: CASSVATRGTEQFF
DNA: TGTGCCAGCAGCGTAGCTACTCGCGGGACTGAGCAGTTCTTC

J: TRBJ2-2
D: .
length: 15
size: .
V: TRBV6-1
CDR3: CASSVQGVSAGELFF
DNA: TGTGCCAGCAGTGTCCAGGGAGTTAGCGCCGGGGAGCTGTTTTTT

J: TRBJ1-2
D: TRBD1
length: 15
size: .
V: TRBV15
CDR3: CATSRTLTGGAGYTF
DNA: TGTGCCACCAGCAGAACCCTGACAGGGGGCGCTGGCTACACCTTC

J: TRBJ2-1
D: .
length: 17
size: .
V: TRBV11-2
CDR3: CASSTLLGVSWYNEQFF
DNA: TGTGCCAGCAGCACTCTCCTTGGAGTCTCGTGGTACAATGAGCAGTTCTTC

J: TRBJ2-2
D: .
length: 18
size: .
V: TRBV5-4
CDR3: CASSLASLQGAGAGELFF
DNA: TGTGCCAGCAGCTTGGCGTCCCTACAGGGTGCGGGGGCCGGGGAGCTGTTTTTT

J: TRBJ1-5
D: TRBD1
length: 17
size: .
V: TRBV30
CDR3: CAWSVRFPRGQGQPQHF
DNA: TGTGCCTGGAGTGTACGATTCCCCAGGGGGCAGGGTCAGCCCCAGCATTTT

J: TRBJ2-3
D: .
length: 14
size: .
V: TRBV5-1
CDR3: CASSFGQGTDTQYF
DNA: TGCGCCAGCAGCTTCGGCCAGGGCACAGATACGCAGTATTTT

J: TRBJ1-5
D: .
length: 13
size: .
V: TRBV30
CDR3: CAWGQTRGQPQHF
DNA: TGTGCCTGGGGACAGACAAGGGGACAGCCCCAGCATTTT

J: TRBJ2-7
D: .
length: 12
size: .
V: TRBV6-1
CDR3: CASRDIAYEQYF
DNA: TGTGCCAGCAGGGACATAGCCTACGAGCAGTACTTC

J: TRBJ2-2
D: TRBD2
length: 14
size: .
V: TRBV5-1
CDR3: CASSFWGGTGELFF
DNA: TGCGCCAGCAGCTTTTGGGGGGGCACCGGGGAGCTGTTTTTT

J: TRBJ1-2
D: TRBD1
length: 15
size: .
V: TRBV5-1
CDR3: CASSLEGQGAGGYTF
DNA: TGCGCCAGCAGCTTGGAGGGACAGGGAGCGGGCGGCTACACCTTC

J: TRBJ2-3
D: TRBD2
length: 18
size: .
V: TRBV29-1
CDR3: CSVGGVGLAGPSTDTQYF
DNA: TGCAGCGTTGGCGGAGTGGGGCTAGCGGGGCCTAGCACAGATACGCAGTATTTT

J: TRBJ2-7
D: TRBD1
length: 16
size: .
V: TRBV28
CDR3: CASSPTLQGSLYEQYF
DNA: TGTGCCAGCAGTCCAACCTTACAGGGGTCCCTCTACGAGCAGTACTTC

J: TRBJ2-7
D: .
length: 11
size: .
V: TRBV14
CDR3: CASSQNYEQYF
DNA: TGTGCCAGCAGCCAAAACTACGAGCAGTACTTC

J: TRBJ2-6
D: TRBD1
length: 15
size: .
V: TRBV6-5
CDR3: CASRDRVSGANVLTF
DNA: TGTGCCAGCAGGGACAGGGTCTCTGGGGCCAACGTCCTGACTTTC

J: TRBJ2-7
D: .
length: 14
size: few
V: TRBV28
CDR3: CASIGQTISYEQYF
DNA: TGTGCCAGCATCGGCCAAACCATCTCCTACGAGCAGTACTTC

J: TRBJ2-3
D: .
length: 16
size: .
V: TRBV5-1
CDR3: CASSWGPRGGTDTQYF
DNA: TGCGCCAGCAGCTGGGGACCCAGAGGGGGCACAGATACGCAGTATTTT